Listed here are 27 T cell receptor beta chains from one sample, sequenced in a study of blood T cell repertoires in COVID-19. The data were produced by immunoSEQ multiplex PCR, yet TCRdb's version contains in-frame clones alone and is incomplete. The sample holds over 110,000 clones, approximately 90% seen once. Sequencing input: peripheral blood. The receptors originated from a human donor in a cohort sampled during active COVID-19.

The table lists this clone with a count of one. The chain joins TRBV18 to TRBJ1-5; possible D gene TRBD1, 6 bases. The germline V gene has CDR1 KGHSH and CDR2 LQKENI. The CDR3 is made up of 13 amino acids. The V gene lost 3 bases and the J gene lost 7 bases, with 10 bases spanning the gap. Here the CDR3 reads CASSPQDSQPQHF. The DNA of the CDR3 is TGTGCCAGCTCACCGCAGGACAGCCAGCCCCAGCATTTT.

V usage is TRBV7-3 and J usage is TRBJ1-1; possible D gene TRBD1, 5 bases. The CDR3 loop spans 15 amino acids. Deletions cut 0 bases from V and 4 bases from J, with 12 bases between. Germline V gives CDR1 SGHTA, CDR2 FQGTGA. The CDR3 region has the DNA TGTGCCAGCAGCTTAACGGCAGGGCCCAGCACTGAAGCTTTCTTT. Translating gives CASSLTAGPSTEAFF.

The sample holds one count of this clone. The chain joins TRBV7-9 to TRBJ1-1; D may be TRBD1 (5 bases). Trimming removed 4 bases at V and 4 bases at J, with 13 bases between. The CDR3 totals 14 residues. CDR1 is SEHNR, CDR2 FQNEAQ, per germline (reference sequence). For the CDR3, the DNA is TGTGCCAGCAGCTCCGGGACGGAGGGCACTGAAGCTTTCTTT. Its protein product is CASSSGTEGTEAFF.

The chain uses TRBV19 and TRBJ2-7; maybe TRBD2 (6 bases). The CDR3 is made up of 15 amino acids. Germline CDR1 reads LNHDA; CDR2 reads SQIVND (reference sequence). V was pared by 6 bases and J by 2 bases, with 17 bases between. The CDR3 reads CASSTGLGGPYEQYF. In DNA, the CDR3 is TGTGCCAGTAGCACGGGACTTGGGGGACCCTACGAGCAGTACTTC. The variable domain in full, completed from reference TRBV19 and TRBJ2-7, reads DGGITQSPKYLFRKEGQNVTLSCEQNLNHDAMYWYRQDPGQGLRLIYYSQIVNDFQKGDIAEGYSVSREKKESFPLTVTSAQKNPTAFYLCASSTGLGGPYEQYFGPGTRLTVT.

The chain couples TRBV10-3 to TRBJ1-5; 9 bases line up with TRBD1. J gave up 2 bases and V 6 bases, and 2 bases lay outside the gene matches. The length of the CDR3 is 14 residues. CDR1 is ENHRY and CDR2 is SYGVKD in the germline V gene. CDR3 bases: TGTGCCATCAGGGACAGGGGAGGCAATCAGCCCCAGCATTTT. This gives the protein CAIRDRGGNQPQHF.

The sample holds a few counts of this clone. The genes are TRBV12-5 and TRBJ1-3; no reliable D call. Trimming removed 8 bases at V and 0 bases at J, with 8 bases between. Germline V gives CDR1 LGHNT, CDR2 FRNRAP. The CDR3 has 13 residues. CDR3 coding DNA: TGTGCTAGTAGCTTGAGCTCTGGAAACACCATATATTTT. Amino acids: CASSLSSGNTIYF.

The V call is TRBV2, the J call TRBJ2-1; 8 bases match TRBD1. After removal of 6 bases from V and 4 bases from J, the junction contained 8 bases not matched to a gene. Germline V gene lookup returns CDR1 SNHLY and CDR2 FYNNEI. The CDR3 is 15 amino acids. This CDR3 reads CASRGDRGEYNEQFF. CDR3 sequence (DNA): TGTGCCAGCAGAGGTGACAGGGGCGAGTACAATGAGCAGTTCTTC.

This clone was seen once. The chain joins TRBV30 to TRBJ1-6, with D possibly matching TRBD1 (5 bases). The CDR3 extends over 14 amino acids. CDR1 GTSNPN and CDR2 SVGIG come from the germline V gene (reference sequence). V was pared by 0 bases and J by 10 bases, with 13 bases between. CDR3 sequence reads: CAWSVPGLKSPLHF. The DNA for the CDR3 is TGTGCCTGGAGTGTACCAGGGCTGAAATCACCCCTCCACTTT.

CDR3 residues: CASSRGLLNTEAFF. The CDR3 DNA follows: TGTGCCAGCTCCCGGGGGTTATTGAACACTGAAGCTTTCTTT. The V and J genes are TRBV18 and TRBJ1-1; D is possibly TRBD1 (5 bases). The germline V and J ends were trimmed by 6 bases and 0 bases, with 11 bases remaining between them. There are 14 residues in the CDR3. CDR1 is KGHSH and CDR2 is LQKENI in the germline V gene. The entire variable domain, with the rest obtained from reference TRBV18 and TRBJ1-1, is as follows: NAGVMQNPRHLVRRRGQEARLRCSPMKGHSHVYWYRQLPEEGLKFMVYLQKENIIDESGMPKERFSAEFPKEGPSILRIQQVVRGDSAAYFCASSRGLLNTEAFFGQGTRLTVV.

This clone came up a few times. V and J are TRBV7-3 and TRBJ2-1, with D possibly matching TRBD2 (5 bases). V lost 3 bases, J lost 3 bases, and 6 bases lay in between. Per the germline V gene, CDR1 is SGHTA and CDR2 is FQGTGA. The CDR3 contains 13 residues. CDR3 bases: TGTGCCAGCAGCTTCGGACTCTACAATGAGCAGTTCTTC. As protein: CASSFGLYNEQFF.

The chain is built from TRBV9 and TRBJ1-5; unclear D gene. The CDR3 contains 15 residues. Looked up from germline, CDR1 is SGDLS and CDR2 is YYNGEE. Between the trimmed V and J ends, which lost 1 base and 6 bases, there was a span of 14 bases. CDR3 DNA: TGTGCCAGCAGCGTATCGGGATTGTGGGGTCAGCCCCAGCATTTT. Protein product: CASSVSGLWGQPQHF.

The V gene is TRBV7-9, the J gene TRBJ2-3; TRBD2 matches 11 bases. CDR1 is SEHNR and CDR2 is FQNEAQ in the germline V gene (reference sequence). This CDR3 contains 16 residues. Trimming took 5 bases from V and 1 from J; bases not matched to a gene: 5. In DNA, the CDR3 is TGTGCCAGCAGCCCAACTAGCGGGGGACGCACAGATACGCAGTATTTT. This translates into CASSPTSGGRTDTQYF. Filled out from reference TRBV7-9 and TRBJ2-3, the complete variable domain reads DTGVSQNPRHKITKRGQNVTFRCDPISEHNRLYWYRQTLGQGPEFLTYFQNEAQLEKSRLLSDRFSAERPKGSFSTLEIQRTEQGDSAMYLCASSPTSGGRTDTQYFGPGTRLTVL.

This chain joins TRBV5-1 and TRBJ2-3, with 8 bases fitting TRBD1. The germline gives CDR1 SGHRS, CDR2 YFSETQ. This CDR3 spans 14 amino acids. The V gene end was trimmed by 6 bases and the J gene end by 2 bases; junction bases not matched to a gene: 5. The CDR3 spells CASTPGQDTDTQYF. In DNA form, the CDR3 reads TGCGCCAGCACCCCGGGACAGGACACAGATACGCAGTATTTT.

The rearrangement uses TRBV19 and TRBJ2-7, with D possibly matching TRBD1 (5 bases). V was shortened by 3 bases and J by 3 bases, with 9 bases between the two germline ends. Germline CDR1 LNHDA, CDR2 SQIVND (reference sequence). CDR3 length: 13 residues. The CDR3 DNA follows: TGTGCCAGTAGTATCTCAGGGATCTACGAGCAGTACTTC. Its protein product is CASSISGIYEQYF.

CDR3 sequence: CASSAEEDQPQHF. The CDR3, as DNA: TGTGCCAGCAGCGCCGAAGAGGATCAGCCCCAGCATTTT. The rearrangement uses TRBV9 and TRBJ1-5; D gene unclear. Germline V gene sequence: CDR1 SGDLS, CDR2 YYNGEE. The CDR3 contains 13 residues. The V end was cut by 3 bases, the J end by 5 bases, with 9 bases between.

This chain connects TRBV19 to TRBJ2-1; 10 bases map to TRBD2. J gave up 6 bases and V 4 bases, and 6 bases lay outside the gene matches. The CDR3 is 15 amino acids. The germline CDR1 and CDR2 sequences are LNHDA and SQIVND (reference sequence). This CDR3 reads CASSTAGTSANEQFF. DNA for the CDR3: TGTGCCAGTAGTACAGCCGGGACTAGCGCCAATGAGCAGTTCTTC.

The CDR3 spells CASSPETVSVQPQHF. The CDR3 DNA sequence: TGTGCCAGCTCACCAGAAACAGTCTCCGTGCAGCCCCAGCATTTT. The chain uses TRBV18 and TRBJ1-5; D is uncertain. Germline-derived CDR1 and CDR2 are KGHSH and LQKENI. The V end was cut by 2 bases, the J end by 7 bases, with 15 bases between. The CDR3 covers 15 residues.

The rearrangement uses TRBV7-2 and TRBJ2-5, with TRBD1 matching 9 bases. J gave up 2 bases and V 0 bases, and 13 bases lay outside the gene matches. Germline V gene sequence: CDR1 SGHTA, CDR2 FQGNSA. This CDR3 is 19 amino acids long. The CDR3 DNA sequence: TGTGCCAGCAGCTTAGCGCAGGGACAGGGAGTAAAACTACAAGAGACCCAGTACTTC. Residues: CASSLAQGQGVKLQETQYF.

The V and J genes are TRBV6-2 or TRBV6-3 and TRBJ1-3; D remains ambiguous. The CDR3 spans 14 residues. Germline lookup yields CDR1 MNHEY and CDR2 SVGEGT. Deletions cut 2 bases from V and 0 bases from J, with 5 bases between. The CDR3 bases are TGTGCCAGCAGTTACGACTCCTCTGGAAACACCATATATTTT. This gives the protein CASSYDSSGNTIYF.

The rearrangement uses TRBV4-3 and TRBJ2-1; 10 positions agree with TRBD2. The CDR3 runs 20 residues. V lost 0 bases, J lost 0 bases, and 11 bases stayed unmatched. Looked up from germline, CDR1 is LGHNA and CDR2 is YSLEER. CDR3: CASSQDPVAGGLSSYNEQFF. The CDR3 DNA sequence: TGCGCCAGCAGCCAAGATCCAGTAGCGGGGGGCCTTAGCTCCTACAATGAGCAGTTCTTC.

The chain is built from TRBV6-5 and TRBJ1-6, with D uncertain. V was shortened by 11 bases and J by 4 bases, with 12 bases between the two germline ends. Germline CDR1 is MNHEY and CDR2 is SVGAGI. The CDR3 length is 13 residues. The CDR3 loop reads CACRELYNSPLHF. Here the CDR3 DNA reads TGTGCCTGTAGGGAGCTTTATAATTCACCCCTCCACTTT.

This sequence joins TRBV7-7 and TRBJ2-5; a weak D match, TRBD2 (5 bases). Trimming removed 4 bases from V and 5 bases from J, with 11 bases in between. The CDR3 is 13 residues long. Germline assignment: CDR1 SSHAT and CDR2 FNYEAQ (reference sequence). The CDR3 nucleotides read TGTGCCAGCAGCTCCGGGATCCGGGAGACCCAGTACTTC. Its translation is CASSSGIRETQYF.

This chain uses TRBV4-3 with TRBJ1-5; 7 bases fit TRBD1. In germline, CDR1 is LGHNA, CDR2 YSLEER. The V gene end was trimmed by 2 bases and the J gene end by 3 bases; junction bases not matched to a gene: 16. CDR3 length: 19 amino acids. The CDR3 region has the DNA TGCGCCAGCAGCCAAACACCCTACGTCGAACAGGGGAACAATCAGCCCCAGCATTTT. Protein product: CASSQTPYVEQGNNQPQHF.

This chain uses TRBV5-8 with TRBJ2-5; the match to TRBD2 covers 7 bases. This CDR3 has 15 amino acids. The germline V gene has CDR1 SGHTS and CDR2 YDEGEE. The V segment lost 1 base and the J segment 2 bases; nucleotides outside the gene matches: 5. The CDR3 loop reads CASSLSGMVQETQYF. The CDR3 DNA reads as TGTGCCAGCAGCTTGAGCGGGATGGTACAAGAGACCCAGTACTTC.

V gene TRBV18 combines with J gene TRBJ1-1; 9 positions match TRBD1. The CDR3 has 13 amino acids. The V gene end was trimmed by 4 bases and the J gene end by 5 bases; junction bases not matched to a gene: 2. CDR1 and CDR2 (germline): KGHSH, LQKENI. The DNA for the CDR3 is TGTGCCAGCTCACGGGACAGGGTAACTGAAGCTTTCTTT. Its protein is CASSRDRVTEAFF.

The CDR3 sequence: CASSLWGGPNTGELFF. The CDR3 DNA follows: TGTGCCAGCAGCTTATGGGGGGGCCCTAACACCGGGGAGCTGTTTTTT. The chain joins TRBV7-2 to TRBJ2-2, with D possibly TRBD2 on 7 matching bases. V lost 2 bases and J 2 bases, leaving 12 bases between the germline ends. From germline, CDR1 is SGHTA and CDR2 FQGNSA. The CDR3 totals 16 residues.

The J gene is TRBJ2-7, the V gene TRBV7-2; 10 bases fit TRBD1. The junction had 1 base not matched to a gene; V was cut back by 5 bases and J by 3 bases. Germline CDR1 and CDR2: SGHTA and FQGNSA. The CDR3 runs to 13 residues. CDR3 coding DNA: TGTGCCAGCAGCCGGGACAGGGGCTACGAGCAGTACTTC. Its translation is CASSRDRGYEQYF.